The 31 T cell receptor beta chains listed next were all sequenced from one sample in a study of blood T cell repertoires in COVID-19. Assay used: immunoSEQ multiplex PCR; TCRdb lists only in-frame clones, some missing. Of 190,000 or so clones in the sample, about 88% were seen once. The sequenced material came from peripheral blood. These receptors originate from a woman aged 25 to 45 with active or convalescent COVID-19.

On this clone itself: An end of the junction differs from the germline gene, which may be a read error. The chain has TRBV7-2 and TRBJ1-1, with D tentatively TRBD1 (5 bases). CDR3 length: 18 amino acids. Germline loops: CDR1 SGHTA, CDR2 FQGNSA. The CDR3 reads CASSLRFRVSPANTEAFF. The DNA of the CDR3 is TGTGCCAGCAGCTTACGGTTCAGGGTGTCACCAGCTAACACCGAAGCTTTCTTT.

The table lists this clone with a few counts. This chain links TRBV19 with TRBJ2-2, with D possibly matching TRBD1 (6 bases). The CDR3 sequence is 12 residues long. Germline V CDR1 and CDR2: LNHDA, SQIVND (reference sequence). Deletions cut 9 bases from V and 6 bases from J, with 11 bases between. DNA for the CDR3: TGTGCCAGCAGACAGGCTCCCGGGGAGCTGTTTTTT. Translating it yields CASRQAPGELFF.

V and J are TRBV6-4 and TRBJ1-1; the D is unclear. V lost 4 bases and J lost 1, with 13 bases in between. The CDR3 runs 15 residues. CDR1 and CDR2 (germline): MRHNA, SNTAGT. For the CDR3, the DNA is TGTGCCAGCAGTGCCCGAGGAGGAGGGAACACTGAAGCTTTCTTT. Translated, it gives CASSARGGGNTEAFF.

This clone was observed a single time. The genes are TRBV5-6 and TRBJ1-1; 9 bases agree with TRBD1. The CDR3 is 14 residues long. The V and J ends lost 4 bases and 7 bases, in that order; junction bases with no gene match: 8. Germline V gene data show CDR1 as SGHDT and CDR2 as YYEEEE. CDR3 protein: CASSPPGQGFEAFF. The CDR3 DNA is TGTGCCAGCAGCCCTCCGGGACAGGGATTTGAAGCTTTCTTT.

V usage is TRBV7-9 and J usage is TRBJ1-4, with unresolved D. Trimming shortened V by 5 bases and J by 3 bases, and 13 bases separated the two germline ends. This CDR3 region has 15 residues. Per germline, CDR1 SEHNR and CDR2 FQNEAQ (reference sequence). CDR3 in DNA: TGTGCCAGCAGCCGCCACCGGGTTCCTAATGAAAAACTGTTTTTT. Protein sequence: CASSRHRVPNEKLFF.

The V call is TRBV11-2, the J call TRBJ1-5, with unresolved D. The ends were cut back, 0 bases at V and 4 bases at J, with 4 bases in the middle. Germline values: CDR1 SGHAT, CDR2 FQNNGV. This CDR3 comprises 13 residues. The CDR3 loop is CASSLDLNQPQHF. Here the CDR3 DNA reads TGTGCCAGCAGCTTAGATTTAAATCAGCCCCAGCATTTT.

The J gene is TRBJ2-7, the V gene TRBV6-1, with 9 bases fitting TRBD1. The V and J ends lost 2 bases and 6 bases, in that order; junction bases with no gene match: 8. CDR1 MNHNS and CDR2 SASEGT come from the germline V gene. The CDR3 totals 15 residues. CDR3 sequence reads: CASSEWGGQGGEQYF. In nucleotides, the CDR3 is TGTGCCAGCAGTGAATGGGGGGGACAGGGTGGCGAGCAGTACTTC.

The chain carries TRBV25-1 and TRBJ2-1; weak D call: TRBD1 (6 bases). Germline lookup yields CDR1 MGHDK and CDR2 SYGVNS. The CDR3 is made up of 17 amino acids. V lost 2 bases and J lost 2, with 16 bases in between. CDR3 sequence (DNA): TGTGCCAGCAGTGAAACTCGAGGACAGATAACCTACAATGAGCAGTTCTTC. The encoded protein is CASSETRGQITYNEQFF.

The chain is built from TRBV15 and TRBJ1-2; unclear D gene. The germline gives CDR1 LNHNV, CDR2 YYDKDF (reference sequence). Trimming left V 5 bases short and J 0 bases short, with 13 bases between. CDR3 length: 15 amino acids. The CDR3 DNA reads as TGTGCCACCAGCTCCCACGTCGTAGCTAACTATGGCTACACCTTC. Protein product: CATSSHVVANYGYTF.

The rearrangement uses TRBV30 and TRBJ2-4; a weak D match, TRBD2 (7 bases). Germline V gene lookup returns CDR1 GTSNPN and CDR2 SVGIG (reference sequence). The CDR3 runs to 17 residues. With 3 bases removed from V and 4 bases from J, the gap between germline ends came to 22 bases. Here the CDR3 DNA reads TGTGCCTGGAGGCCCGGGTTAGGGGGGGGACGAAAAAACATTCAGTACTTC. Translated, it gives CAWRPGLGGGRKNIQYF.

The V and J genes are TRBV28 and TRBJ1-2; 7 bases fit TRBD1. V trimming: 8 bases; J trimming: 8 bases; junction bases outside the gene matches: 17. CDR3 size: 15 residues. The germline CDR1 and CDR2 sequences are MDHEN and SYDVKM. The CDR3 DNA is TGTGCCAGCTACGGTCGCTTAAACAGGGGTGGAGGCTACACCTTC. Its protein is CASYGRLNRGGGYTF.

The CDR3 protein is CASSGQGEVAQHF. DNA of the CDR3: TGTGCCAGCAGCGGACAGGGGGAAGTTGCCCAGCATTTT. The chain links TRBV2 to TRBJ1-5; 10 bases line up with TRBD1. Germline CDR1 reads SNHLY; CDR2 reads FYNNEI. The CDR3 has 13 residues. V trimming: 6 bases; J trimming: 11 bases; junction bases outside the gene matches: 7.

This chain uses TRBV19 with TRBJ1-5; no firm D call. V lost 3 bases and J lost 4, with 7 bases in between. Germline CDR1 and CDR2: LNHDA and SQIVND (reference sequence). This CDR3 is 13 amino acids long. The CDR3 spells CASSIKLNQPQHF. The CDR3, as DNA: TGTGCCAGTAGTATTAAGCTAAATCAGCCCCAGCATTTT.

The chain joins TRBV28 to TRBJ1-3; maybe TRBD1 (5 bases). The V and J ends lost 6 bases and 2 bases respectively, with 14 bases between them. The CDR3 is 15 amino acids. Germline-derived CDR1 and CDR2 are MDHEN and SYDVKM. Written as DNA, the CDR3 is TGTGCCAGCAGCATCGTGCCGGGGGCTGGAAACACCATATATTTT. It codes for CASSIVPGAGNTIYF.

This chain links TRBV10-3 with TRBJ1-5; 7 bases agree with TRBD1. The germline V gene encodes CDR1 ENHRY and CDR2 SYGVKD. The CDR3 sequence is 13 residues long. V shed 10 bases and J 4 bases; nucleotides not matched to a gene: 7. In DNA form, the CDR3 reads TGTGCCACCACGACAGGGCAGAATCAGCCCCAGCATTTT. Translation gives CATTTGQNQPQHF.

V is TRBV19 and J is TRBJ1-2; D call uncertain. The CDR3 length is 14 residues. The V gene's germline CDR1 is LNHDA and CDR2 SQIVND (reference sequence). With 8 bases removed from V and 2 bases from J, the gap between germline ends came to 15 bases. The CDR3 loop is CASHRGRRNYGYTF. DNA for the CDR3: TGTGCCAGTCACCGCGGGAGGCGGAACTATGGCTACACCTTC. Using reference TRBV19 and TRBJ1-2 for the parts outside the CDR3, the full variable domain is DGGITQSPKYLFRKEGQNVTLSCEQNLNHDAMYWYRQDPGQGLRLIYYSQIVNDFQKGDIAEGYSVSREKKESFPLTVTSAQKNPTAFYLCASHRGRRNYGYTFGSGTRLTVV.

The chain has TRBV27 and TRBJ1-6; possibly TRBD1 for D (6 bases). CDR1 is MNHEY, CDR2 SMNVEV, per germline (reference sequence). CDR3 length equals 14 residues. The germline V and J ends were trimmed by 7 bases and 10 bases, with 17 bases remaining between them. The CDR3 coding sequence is TGTGCCAGCATCATTGGACAGTCATCGTCACCCCTCCACTTT. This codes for CASIIGQSSSPLHF.

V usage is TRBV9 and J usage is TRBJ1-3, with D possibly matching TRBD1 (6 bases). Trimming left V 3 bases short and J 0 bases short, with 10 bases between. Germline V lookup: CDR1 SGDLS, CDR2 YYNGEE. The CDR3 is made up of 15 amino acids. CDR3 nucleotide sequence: TGTGCCAGCAGCGGACAGGCGAGCTCTGGAAACACCATATATTTT. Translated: CASSGQASSGNTIYF. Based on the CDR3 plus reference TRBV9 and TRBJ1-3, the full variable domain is DSGVTQTPKHLITATGQRVTLRCSPRSGDLSVYWYQQSLDQGLQFLIQYYNGEERAKGNILERFSAQQFPDLHSELNLSSLELGDSALYFCASSGQASSGNTIYFGEGSWLTVV.

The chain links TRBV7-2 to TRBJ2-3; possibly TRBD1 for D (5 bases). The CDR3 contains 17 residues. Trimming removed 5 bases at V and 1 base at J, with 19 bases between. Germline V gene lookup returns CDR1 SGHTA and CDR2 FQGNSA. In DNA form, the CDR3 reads TGTGCCAGCAGCCGTCCTTCCCCCAGGGTTGGCACAGATACGCAGTATTTT. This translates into CASSRPSPRVGTDTQYF.

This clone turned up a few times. CDR3 DNA sequence: TGTGCCAGCAGCCTGACAGGGGATAATGAAAAACTGTTTTTT. Amino acids: CASSLTGDNEKLFF. The chain employs TRBV7-9 and TRBJ1-4, with 8 nucleotides matching TRBD1. The CDR3 spans 14 residues. Trimming took 5 bases from V and 4 from J; bases not matched to a gene: 3. Germline values: CDR1 SEHNR, CDR2 FQNEAQ (reference sequence).

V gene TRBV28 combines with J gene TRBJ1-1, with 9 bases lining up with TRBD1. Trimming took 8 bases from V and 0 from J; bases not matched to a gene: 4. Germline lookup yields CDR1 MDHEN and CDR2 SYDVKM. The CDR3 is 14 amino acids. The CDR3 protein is CASEGQGLNTEAFF. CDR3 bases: TGTGCCAGCGAGGGACAGGGATTGAACACTGAAGCTTTCTTT.

The CDR3 sequence: CASRERPENEKLFF. The CDR3 bases are TGTGCCAGCAGGGAGCGACCCGAGAATGAAAAACTGTTTTTT. This rearrangement joins TRBV2 to TRBJ1-4, with D unresolved. This CDR3 comprises 14 residues. Germline lookup yields CDR1 SNHLY and CDR2 FYNNEI. V lost 6 bases to trimming and J lost 5 bases, with 13 bases between them.

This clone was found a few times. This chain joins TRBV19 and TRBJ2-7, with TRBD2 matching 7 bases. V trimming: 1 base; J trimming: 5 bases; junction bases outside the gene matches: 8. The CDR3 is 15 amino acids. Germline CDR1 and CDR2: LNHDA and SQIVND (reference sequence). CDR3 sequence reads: CASSIARGLGHEQYF. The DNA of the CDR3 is TGTGCCAGTAGTATAGCTCGAGGACTAGGTCACGAGCAGTACTTC.

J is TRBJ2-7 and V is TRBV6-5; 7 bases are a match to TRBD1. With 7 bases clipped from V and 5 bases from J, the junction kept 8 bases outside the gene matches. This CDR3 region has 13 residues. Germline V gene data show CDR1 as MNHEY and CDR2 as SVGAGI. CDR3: CASTATGWNEQYF. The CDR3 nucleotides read TGTGCCAGCACCGCGACAGGGTGGAACGAGCAGTACTTC.

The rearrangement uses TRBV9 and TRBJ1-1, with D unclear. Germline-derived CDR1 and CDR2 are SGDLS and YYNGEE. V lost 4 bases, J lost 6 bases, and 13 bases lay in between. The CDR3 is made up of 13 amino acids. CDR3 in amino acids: CASSSSSQSEAFF. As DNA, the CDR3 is TGTGCCAGCAGCTCAAGCTCCCAATCTGAAGCTTTCTTT.

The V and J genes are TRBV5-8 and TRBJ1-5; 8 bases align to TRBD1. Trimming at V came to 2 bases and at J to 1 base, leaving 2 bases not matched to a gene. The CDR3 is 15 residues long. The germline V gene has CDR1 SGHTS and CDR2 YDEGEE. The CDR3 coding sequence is TGTGCCAGCAGCTTCCGGGACAGGAGCAATCAGCCCCAGCATTTT. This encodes CASSFRDRSNQPQHF.

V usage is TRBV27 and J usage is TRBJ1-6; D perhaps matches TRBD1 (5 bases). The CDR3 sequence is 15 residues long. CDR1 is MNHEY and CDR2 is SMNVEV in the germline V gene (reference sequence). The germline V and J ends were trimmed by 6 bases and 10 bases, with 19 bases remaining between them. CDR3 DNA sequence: TGTGCCAGCAGATTAGCCTCGACCAGGGTATCACCCCTCCACTTT. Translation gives CASRLASTRVSPLHF.

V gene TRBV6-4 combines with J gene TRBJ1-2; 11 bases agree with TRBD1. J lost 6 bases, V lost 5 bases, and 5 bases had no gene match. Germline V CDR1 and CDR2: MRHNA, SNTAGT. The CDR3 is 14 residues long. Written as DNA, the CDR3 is TGTGCCAGCAGTTCGGACAGGGGGCAGGATGGCTACACCTTC. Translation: CASSSDRGQDGYTF.

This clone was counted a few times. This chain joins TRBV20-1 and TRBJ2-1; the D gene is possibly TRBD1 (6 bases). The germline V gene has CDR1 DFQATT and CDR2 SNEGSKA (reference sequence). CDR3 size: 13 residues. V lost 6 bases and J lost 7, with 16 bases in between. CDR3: CSASTGFRNEQFF. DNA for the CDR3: TGCAGTGCCAGTACAGGGTTTAGGAATGAGCAGTTCTTC.

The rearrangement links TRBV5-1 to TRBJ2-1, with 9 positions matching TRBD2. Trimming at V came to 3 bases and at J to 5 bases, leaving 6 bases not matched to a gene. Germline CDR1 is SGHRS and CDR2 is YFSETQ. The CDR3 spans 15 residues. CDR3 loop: CASSSRTSGHNEQFF. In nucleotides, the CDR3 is TGCGCCAGCAGCTCCCGAACTAGCGGGCACAATGAGCAGTTCTTC.

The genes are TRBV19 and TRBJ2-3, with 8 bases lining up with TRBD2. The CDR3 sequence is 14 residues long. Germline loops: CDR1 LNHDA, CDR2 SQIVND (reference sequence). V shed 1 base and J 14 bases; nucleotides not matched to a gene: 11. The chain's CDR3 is CASSIGSSGIPRYF. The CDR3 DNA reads TGTGCCAGTAGTATAGGTAGTAGCGGGATCCCAAGGTATTTT.